These T cell receptor beta chains were read from a single sample in a study of cytomegalovirus exposure and HLA in healthy donors. Some clones are missing from TCRdb's copy, which holds only in-frame ones; the method was immunoSEQ multiplex PCR. The repertoire includes 150,000 to 200,000 clones, roughly 84% of them detected once, and about 0.24% sits in the top ten. Sequencing used PBMCs. The origin of the receptors is a girl under three years old in good health and CMV-seronegative. CDR3s include the opening cysteine and the closing phenylalanine or tryptophan. The D gene is left open where the match is weak.

V gene	J gene	D gene	CDR3 protein	CDR3 DNA
TRBV9	TRBJ2-3	TRBD2	CASSVGYRGGGLDTQYF	TGTGCCAGCAGCGTAGGATATCGGGGGGGCGGGTTAGATACGCAGTATTTT
TRBV9	TRBJ2-3	-	CASSVGVTGSGDTQYF	TGTGCCAGCAGCGTAGGAGTTACAGGCAGTGGAGATACGCAGTATTTT
TRBV2	TRBJ2-5	-	CASSDFPEGETQYF	TGTGCCAGCAGTGATTTCCCGGAGGGGGAGACCCAGTACTTC
TRBV13	TRBJ2-1	TRBD1	CASSAAGTGALQQFF	TGTGCCAGCAGCGCCGCCGGGACAGGGGCCTTGCAGCAGTTCTTC
TRBV9	TRBJ2-5	-	CASSVGGAEETQYF	TGTGCCAGCAGCGTAGGTGGAGCGGAAGAGACCCAGTACTTC
TRBV5-6	TRBJ1-1	TRBD1	CASSFRDRATEAFF	TGTGCCAGCAGCTTCCGGGACAGGGCCACTGAAGCTTTCTTT
TRBV30	TRBJ2-5	-	CAWREVGGRETQYF	TGTGCCTGGAGGGAGGTGGGGGGGCGGGAGACCCAGTACTTC
TRBV19	TRBJ2-2	TRBD1	CASSIGGQLNTGELFF	TGTGCCAGTAGTATAGGGGGACAGCTGAACACCGGGGAGCTGTTTTTT
TRBV9	TRBJ2-2	-	CASRTGESTGELFF	TGTGCCAGCAGAACAGGAGAATCCACCGGGGAGCTGTTTTTT
TRBV7-9	TRBJ1-4	-	CASSGGIMHEKLFF	TGTGCCAGCAGCGGGGGCATAATGCACGAAAAACTGTTTTTT
TRBV7-4	TRBJ2-7	TRBD1	CASSLEATGALSNEQYF	TGTGCCAGCAGCTTAGAAGCGACAGGGGCCCTCTCCAATGAGCAGTACTTC
TRBV5-1	TRBJ2-7	-	CASSLSSGSYEQYF	TGCGCCAGCAGCTTGTCGTCAGGGTCCTACGAGCAGTACTTC
TRBV29-1	TRBJ2-7	-	CSVVVQGSYEQYF	TGCAGCGTTGTTGTTCAGGGTTCTTACGAGCAGTACTTC
TRBV7-9	TRBJ1-1	TRBD1	CASSARHLRDRLNTEAFF	TGTGCCAGCAGCGCCCGTCACCTCCGGGACAGGTTGAACACTGAAGCTTTCTTT